The present entry profiles one T cell receptor (beta chain) with its context. What it binds is unknown. From germline, CDR1 is SQVTM and CDR2 ANQGSEA. This CDR3 has 15 residues. V lost 5 bases, J lost 0 bases, and 14 bases lay in between. Libraries were made from TCR beta cDNA, and they carried unique molecular identifiers. TCRdb re-called the PCR reads through MiXCR, storing one row per CDR3 protein. This sample has some 690,000 distinct CDR3 sequences, with over 45% found just once. The data were obtained in a study of post-analysis software for immune sequencing data. Overall study results and limits: Under F measure analysis, samples from one preparation batch co-clustered strongly. Controls significantly exceeded multiple sclerosis patients in normalized Chao1 diversity. Patients used several TRBV segments, including TRBV5-6, TRBV5-1 and TRBV20-1, more often than controls.

Sequencing used blood. The chain couples TRBV29-1 to TRBJ2-1; a possible D gene is TRBD1 (6 bases). This receptor was identified in a girl aged 2-15 years with multiple sclerosis. CDR3 protein: CSVPRTENSYNEQFF. The CDR3 nucleotides are TGCAGCGTTCCCAGGACAGAAAACTCCTACAATGAGCAGTTCTTC.